This T cell receptor beta chain was captured in a study of T cell clonotyping in hematopoietic cell transplantation. This clone was counted between two and nine times. Its antigen is currently unknown. Study-wide results and limits: Broader posttransplant TCR repertoire diversity was predicted by graft donor and pretransplant recipient Inverse Simpson Index values. After transplant, recipient diversity fell while pathologically expanded clonotypes grew through day 180. Few recipient clonotypes overlapped donors; over 95% were de novo at given depth.

Sequencing was performed with immunoSEQ multiplex PCR; in TCRdb, only in-frame clones are kept and a portion is missing. The profile shows roughly 7,000 clones, 37% of them singletons. After removal of 5 bases from V and 0 bases from J, the junction contained 8 bases not matched to a gene. The CDR3 is 17 residues long. Germline V CDR1 and CDR2: MNHEY, SMNVEV (reference sequence). Blood collection times were about day -28 and days 30, 100, 180 posttransplant. This clonotype originated in an older female patient who had an allogeneic stem cell transplant, so the T cells may come from the graft donor. Some clones in this sample may be carry-over from other donors' samples. V and J are TRBV27 and TRBJ1-4; 8 bases are shared with TRBD1. The sequenced sample was peripheral blood mononuclear cells, obtained 30 days after allogeneic stem cell transplant. The CDR3 sequence is CASSPGQGFSTNEKLFF. The CDR3, as DNA: TGTGCCAGCAGTCCAGGACAGGGTTTTTCAACTAATGAAAAACTGTTTTTT.